Presented here are 22 T cell receptor beta chains from one specimen sequenced in a study of shared clonotypes between healthy human individuals. TCRdb's copy holds only in-frame clones and misses some; the assay was immunoSEQ multiplex PCR. The data hold about 980,000 clones, with approximately 80% observed a single time. Sequenced material: memory CD4+ T cells sorted from blood. This sample's subset: CD45RA-negative fraction. These receptors were taken from a man between 18 and 29 years old in good health.

This clone has ten or more counts. V is TRBV5-1 and J is TRBJ1-1, with a tentative D call TRBD1 (5 bases). The CDR3 has 16 amino acids. Germline lookup yields CDR1 SGHRS and CDR2 YFSETQ. The ends were cut back, 7 bases at V and 0 bases at J, with 19 bases in the middle. CDR3 in amino acids: CASLSGGAGMNTEAFF. CDR3 in DNA: TGCGCCAGCTTATCTGGCGGGGCAGGGATGAACACTGAAGCTTTCTTT.

This clone was observed a few times. The CDR3 sequence: CASSYGLGFTEAFF. CDR3 bases: TGTGCCAGCAGTTACGGGTTGGGTTTCACTGAAGCTTTCTTT. The rearrangement joins TRBV6-5 to TRBJ1-1; D gene ambiguous. The CDR3 loop spans 14 amino acids. V was cut by 2 bases and J by 4 bases, with 11 bases left in between. The germline V gene has CDR1 MNHEY and CDR2 SVGAGI.

This clone was seen a single time. The V and J genes are TRBV18 and TRBJ2-7, with D possibly being TRBD1 (7 bases). The CDR3 runs 14 residues. Germline V gene sequence: CDR1 KGHSH, CDR2 LQKENI. The germline V and J ends were trimmed by 1 base and 5 bases, with 12 bases remaining between them. DNA of the CDR3: TGTGCCAGCTCACCACTTGGAGGGACAGACGAGCAGTACTTC. Protein: CASSPLGGTDEQYF.

This chain links TRBV15 with TRBJ2-5, with 7 nucleotides matching TRBD2. This CDR3 has 16 residues. Germline CDR1 and CDR2: LNHNV and YYDKDF (reference sequence). The J segment lost 4 bases and the V segment lost 2 bases, leaving 10 bases of the junction unmatched. CDR3 amino acids: CATSRISLGGSETQYF. The CDR3 region has the DNA TGTGCCACCAGCAGAATTTCACTCGGGGGGTCAGAGACCCAGTACTTC.

For this clone: A much larger clone is a single base away; this may be a read error. This chain links TRBV28 with TRBJ1-5, with 12 bases matching TRBD1. The V segment lost 6 bases and the J segment 6 bases; nucleotides outside the gene matches: 3. The CDR3 totals 14 residues. The germline V gene has CDR1 MDHEN and CDR2 SYDVKM. DNA for the CDR3: TGTGCCAGCAGCGGGACAGGGGGCATTCAGCCCCAGCATTTT. Its translation is CASSGTGGIQPQHF.

Worth noting for this clone: Since a much larger clone is just one base distant, this may be a read error. Other DNA sequences in the sample encode the same CDR3. This chain joins TRBV5-1 and TRBJ1-5; D is uncertain. The CDR3 totals 13 residues. V gave up 0 bases and J gave up 5 bases, with 6 bases separating them. Germline V gene data show CDR1 as SGHRS and CDR2 as YFSETQ. CDR3 protein: CASSLAPDQPQHF. The DNA for the CDR3 is TGCGCCAGCAGCTTGGCGCCAGATCAGCCCCAGCATTTT.

V and J are TRBV10-1 and TRBJ2-7; D perhaps matches TRBD2 (6 bases). The V gene lost 5 bases and the J gene lost 3 bases, with 11 bases spanning the gap. The CDR3 loop spans 13 amino acids. Germline loops: CDR1 WNHNN, CDR2 SYGVQD (reference sequence). CDR3 DNA sequence: TGCGCCAGCAGTAGGGACTTGAACTACGAGCAGTACTTC. As protein: CASSRDLNYEQYF.

A single count supports this clone. The V and J genes are TRBV10-3 and TRBJ2-4, with 8 bases that match TRBD1. Germline V lookup: CDR1 ENHRY, CDR2 SYGVKD. After removal of 10 bases from V and 8 bases from J, the junction contained 13 bases not matched to a gene. The CDR3 has 14 amino acids. The CDR3 DNA reads as TGTGCCACGACAGGGGATAGGATCGCGGACATTCAGTACTTC. This codes for CATTGDRIADIQYF.

The J gene is TRBJ2-5, the V gene TRBV5-5, with 9 bases that match TRBD1. The CDR3 has 14 amino acids. CDR1 and CDR2 (germline): SGHKS, YYEKEE (reference sequence). Unmatched junction bases numbered 5, after V lost 4 bases and J lost 4 bases. The CDR3 region has the DNA TGTGCCAGCAGCACCGGGGACAGGGCAGAGACCCAGTACTTC. It yields the protein CASSTGDRAETQYF.

The chain has TRBV30 and TRBJ2-2; tentative D call: TRBD1 (5 bases). Trimming stripped 0 bases from V and 7 bases from J, with 12 bases between. CDR1 and CDR2 from the germline V gene are GTSNPN and SVGIG (reference sequence). The CDR3 extends over 14 amino acids. Here the CDR3 reads CAWSVGARGGELFF. CDR3 nucleotides: TGTGCCTGGAGTGTAGGGGCTAGGGGCGGGGAGCTGTTTTTT.

The chain joins TRBV5-8 to TRBJ2-3; D gene uncertain. Germline CDR1 is SGHTS and CDR2 is YDEGEE. Trimming took off 5 bases at V and 3 bases at J, with 10 bases between the two ends. CDR3 length equals 13 residues. DNA of the CDR3: TGTGCCAGCAGTACCGGGCCTACAGATACGCAGTATTTT. Translating gives CASSTGPTDTQYF.

This chain joins TRBV2 and TRBJ2-1; D is uncertain. Trimming shortened V by 8 bases and J by 3 bases, and 11 bases separated the two germline ends. Germline V lookup: CDR1 SNHLY, CDR2 FYNNEI. This CDR3 has 13 residues. The CDR3 DNA sequence: TGTGCCAGCCTCCAGGAACGCTACAATGAGCAGTTCTTC. This gives the protein CASLQERYNEQFF.

J is TRBJ2-2 and V is TRBV5-4, with D possibly being TRBD1 (6 bases). This CDR3 contains 16 residues. Germline CDR1 is SGHNT and CDR2 is YYREEE (reference sequence). Trimming removed 2 bases from V and 2 bases from J, with 13 bases in between. The CDR3 nucleotides are TGTGCCAGCAGCTTAGGGGGTCTAGCAAACACCGGGGAGCTGTTTTTT. This codes for CASSLGGLANTGELFF.

In its sample, this clone was seen a few times. The J gene is TRBJ1-1, the V gene TRBV21-1; the table's D gene call, TRBD1, was not cross checked with the DNA. TRBV21-1 is classified as a pseudogene. The CDR3 contains 16 residues. The CDR3 is CASSKWGRQGNTEAFF. The CDR3 nucleotides read TGTGCCAGCAGCAAATGGGGAAGGCAGGGGAACACTGAAGCTTTCTTT.

The chain joins TRBV28 to TRBJ2-4, with D maybe TRBD2 (5 bases). The CDR3 totals 14 residues. The V gene lost 7 bases and the J gene lost 8 bases, with 18 bases spanning the gap. Germline V gene sequence: CDR1 MDHEN, CDR2 SYDVKM. CDR3: CASIRGGTGDIQYF. The CDR3 DNA follows: TGTGCCAGCATCCGTGGTGGCACCGGGGACATTCAGTACTTC.

The chain has TRBV9 and TRBJ2-6; either TRBD1 or TRBD2 may supply D (5 bases each). Trimming stripped 0 bases from V and 2 bases from J, with 12 bases between. Germline CDR1 SGDLS, CDR2 YYNGEE. This CDR3 is built from 17 residues. CDR3 in amino acids: CASSVGPGTPGANVLTF. The CDR3 DNA sequence: TGTGCCAGCAGCGTAGGCCCGGGGACGCCTGGGGCCAACGTCCTGACTTTC. Full variable domain (outside the CDR3, taken from reference TRBV9 and TRBJ2-6): DSGVTQTPKHLITATGQRVTLRCSPRSGDLSVYWYQQSLDQGLQFLIQYYNGEERAKGNILERFSAQQFPDLHSELNLSSLELGDSALYFCASSVGPGTPGANVLTFGAGSRLTVL.

As for this clone: At the DNA level, this CDR3 is encoded by other sequences in the same sample as well. The gene calls are TRBV5-1 and TRBJ2-5; D might be TRBD2 (5 bases). The CDR3 has 14 amino acids. V lost 0 bases and J lost 5, with 11 bases in between. The V gene's germline CDR1 is SGHRS and CDR2 YFSETQ. CDR3 loop: CASSLDSRGETQYF. The CDR3 DNA reads TGCGCCAGCAGCTTGGACTCTCGCGGGGAGACCCAGTACTTC.

V and J are TRBV18 and TRBJ1-3, with 9 bases matching TRBD1. The CDR3 has 15 residues. Looked up from germline, CDR1 is KGHSH and CDR2 is LQKENI. The trim removed 3 bases at V and 2 bases at J, leaving 2 bases unmatched. The CDR3 DNA is TGTGCCAGCTCACCGGACAGGGGCCCTGGAAACACCATATATTTT. It is translated as CASSPDRGPGNTIYF.

This chain uses TRBV11-2 with TRBJ2-7; D not resolved. V gave up 4 bases and J gave up 2 bases, with 12 bases separating them. This CDR3 has 14 residues. Germline V gene sequence: CDR1 SGHAT, CDR2 FQNNGV. Written as DNA, the CDR3 is TGTGCCAGCAGCTCCGAGTTGGGCCCCTACGAGCAGTACTTC. Protein sequence: CASSSELGPYEQYF.

This clone came up a few times. The chain is built from TRBV28 and TRBJ1-2; the match to TRBD1 covers 9 bases. Germline V gene data show CDR1 as MDHEN and CDR2 as SYDVKM. Trimming took 5 bases from V and 8 from J; bases not matched to a gene: 9. The CDR3 loop spans 14 amino acids. The CDR3 nucleotides read TGTGCCAGCAGTCTCACAGGGGGCAAAGGCGGCTACACCTTC. It translates to CASSLTGGKGGYTF.

The rearrangement links TRBV5-3 to TRBJ2-7; 13 nucleotides match TRBD2. TRBV5-3 is treated as an ORF (open reading frame) with a function not yet certain. After removal of 2 bases from V and 9 bases from J, the junction contained 26 bases not matched to a gene. CDR3 size: 21 residues. Here the CDR3 reads CARSFPLRTETTSGGPGMQYF. CDR3 DNA: TGTGCCAGAAGCTTTCCCTTGCGAACCGAAACGACTAGCGGGGGGCCAGGAATGCAGTACTTC.

V gene TRBV5-1 combines with J gene TRBJ1-4, with a tentative D call TRBD1 (5 bases). Trimming pared 0 bases from V and 0 bases from J, leaving 9 bases between. Germline V lookup: CDR1 SGHRS, CDR2 YFSETQ. CDR3 length: 16 amino acids. CDR3 loop: CASSLGQSATNEKLFF. Here the CDR3 DNA reads TGCGCCAGCAGCTTGGGACAGTCTGCAACTAATGAAAAACTGTTTTTT.